The 8 T cell receptor beta chains in this list originate from one sample, sequenced in a study of shared clonotypes between healthy human individuals. CD45RO negativity and positive selection for CCR7 defined naive CD8 cells, a population that excluded terminally differentiated effector memory CD45RA+ cells. The repertoire was sequenced with immunoSEQ multiplex PCR; TCRdb's copy has only in-frame clones and lacks some. The data hold over 2 million clones, with approximately 95% observed a single time. Material: naive CD8+ T cells sorted from blood. These receptors came from a young man in good health.

The chain uses TRBV7-9 and TRBJ2-7; 8 bases line up with TRBD1. Per the germline V gene, CDR1 is SEHNR and CDR2 is FQNEAQ (reference sequence). This CDR3 comprises 15 residues. The J segment lost 4 bases and the V segment lost 5 bases, leaving 10 bases of the junction unmatched. The CDR3 DNA reads TGTGCCAGCAGCCCCCACCGACAGGGGACGTACGAGCAGTACTTC. Translation gives CASSPHRQGTYEQYF.

The gene calls are TRBV10-2 and TRBJ2-1, with 11 positions matching TRBD2. Germline CDR1 WSHSY, CDR2 SAAADI. The trim removed 7 bases at V and 0 bases at J, leaving 11 bases unmatched. The CDR3 is 18 amino acids. The CDR3 nucleotides are TGCGCCAGCACCTCAATTGGGACTAGCGGAAGCTCCTACAATGAGCAGTTCTTC. Its protein is CASTSIGTSGSSYNEQFF.

A note on this clone: Other nucleotide sequences in the sample specify the same CDR3. The chain combines TRBV7-9 with TRBJ1-5, with D tentatively TRBD1 (5 bases). The CDR3 is 12 residues long. V lost 5 bases, J lost 4 bases, and 6 bases lay in between. Germline CDR1 SEHNR, CDR2 FQNEAQ (reference sequence). CDR3 amino acids: CASSRGNQPQHF. The CDR3 region has the DNA TGTGCCAGCAGCCGGGGGAATCAGCCCCAGCATTTT.

This chain links TRBV10-3 with TRBJ2-2; D is unclear. Trimming took 7 bases from V and 3 from J, leaving 6 bases between them. Germline V gene data show CDR1 as ENHRY and CDR2 as SYGVKD. The length of the CDR3 is 12 residues. The DNA for the CDR3 is TGTGCCATCACGACCGACACCGGGGAGCTGTTTTTT. Its translation: CAITTDTGELFF.

The gene calls are TRBV5-6 and TRBJ1-6; no clear D gene. The CDR3 sequence is 15 residues long. V was pared by 4 bases and J by 4 bases, with 12 bases between. In germline, CDR1 is SGHDT, CDR2 YYEEEE. CDR3 DNA: TGTGCCAGCAGCGGTTCCGAGAATTATAATTCACCCCTCCACTTT. Residues: CASSGSENYNSPLHF.

Only one count was recorded for this clone. The rearrangement uses TRBV19 and TRBJ2-2; 10 nucleotides agree with TRBD2. The CDR3 length is 17 residues. Looked up from germline, CDR1 is LNHDA and CDR2 is SQIVND (reference sequence). With V trimmed by 6 bases and J by 6 bases, 13 bases remained unmatched. DNA of the CDR3: TGTGCCAGTAGAACTCACACTAGCGGGACCCCTCCCGGGGAGCTGTTTTTT. The encoded protein is CASRTHTSGTPPGELFF.

J is TRBJ2-7 and V is TRBV27, with D possibly TRBD2 on 7 matching bases. Germline loops: CDR1 MNHEY, CDR2 SMNVEV (reference sequence). V lost 2 bases to trimming and J lost 2 bases, with 13 bases between them. CDR3 length: 15 amino acids. The chain's CDR3 is CASSLGRGAPYEQYF. The CDR3 DNA sequence: TGTGCCAGCAGTTTAGGACGGGGGGCTCCCTACGAGCAGTACTTC.

J is TRBJ2-7 and V is TRBV25-1, with 7 positions matching TRBD2. V lost 3 bases and J lost 0; bases outside the gene matches: 14. This CDR3 is built from 18 residues. CDR1 is MGHDK and CDR2 is SYGVNS in the germline V gene. The CDR3 DNA is TGTGCCAGCAGTGACAGGCCAAAAGAAGCGGGAAGCTCCTACGAGCAGTACTTC. It translates to CASSDRPKEAGSSYEQYF.